This TCR beta chain derives from a study of cytotoxic CD8 clonotypes in ibrutinib-treated CLL. Study details: In all, more than 10 patients were relapsed/refractory, approximately 16 were treatment-naive and about 17 were IGHV unmutated. Patients attained roughly 25 partial and 2 complete responses; at median approximately 70 months, approximately 15 remained remitted while around twelve progressed. Overall study findings and caveats: At the start, clonality exceeded age-matched healthy donors and followed circulating CD8+ T-cell counts. At progression, clonality fell back toward baseline after rising at ibrutinib response.

Profiled with immunoSEQ multiplex PCR; TCRdb holds only in-frame clones, not every one. This table holds hundreds of thousands of clones, roughly 67% found once. The CDR3 runs 16 residues. Trimming removed 1 base at V and 6 bases at J, with 22 bases between. In germline, CDR1 is SQVTM, CDR2 ANQGSEA. On this clone: Its antigen is undetermined.

V usage is TRBV29-1 and J usage is TRBJ2-7, with D perhaps assigned TRBD1 or TRBD2 (6 bases each). The sample here was PBMCs, taken after 36 months of ibrutinib treatment. The clonotype comes from a human donor with chronic lymphocytic leukemia. This CDR3 reads CSVEVIGGPTPGEQYF. CDR3 in DNA: TGCAGCGTTGAAGTGATAGGGGGGCCAACACCCGGCGAGCAGTACTTC.